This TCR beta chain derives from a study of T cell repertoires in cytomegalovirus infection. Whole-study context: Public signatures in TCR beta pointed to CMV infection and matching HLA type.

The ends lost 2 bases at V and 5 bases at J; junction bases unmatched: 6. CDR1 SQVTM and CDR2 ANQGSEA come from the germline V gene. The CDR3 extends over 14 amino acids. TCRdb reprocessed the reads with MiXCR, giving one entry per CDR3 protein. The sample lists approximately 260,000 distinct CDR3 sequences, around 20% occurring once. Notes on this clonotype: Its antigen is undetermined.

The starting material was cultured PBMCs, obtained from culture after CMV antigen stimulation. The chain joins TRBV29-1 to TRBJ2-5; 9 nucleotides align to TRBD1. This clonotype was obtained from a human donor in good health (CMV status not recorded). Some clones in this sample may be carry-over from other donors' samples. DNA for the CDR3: TGCAGCGTTGAACGGGACAGGGCGGGGGAGACCCAGTACTTC. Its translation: CSVERDRAGETQYF. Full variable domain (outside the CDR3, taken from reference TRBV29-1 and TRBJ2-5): SAVISQKPSRDICQRGTSLTIQCQVDSQVTMMFWYRQQPGQSLTLIATANQGSEATYESGFVIDKFPISRPNLTFSTLTVSNMSPEDSSIYLCSVERDRAGETQYFGPGTRLLVL.